Each of the 7 T cell receptor beta chains below was sequenced from the same sample in a study of cytomegalovirus exposure and HLA in healthy donors. The PCR employed 60 Vbeta primers together with 13 Jbeta primers. TCRdb's copy holds only in-frame clones and misses some; the assay was immunoSEQ multiplex PCR. The table lists roughly 160,000 clones, about four fifths of them singletons. The sample consisted of PBMCs. The receptors derive from a male donor in good health and CMV-seronegative.

The chain links TRBV14 to TRBJ1-4; D gene unclear. Trimming shortened V by 2 bases and J by 2 bases, and 6 bases separated the two germline ends. Germline V gives CDR1 SGHDN, CDR2 FVKESK. The length of the CDR3 is 14 residues. CDR3 DNA sequence: TGTGCCAGCAGCCAACTTCGGACTAATGAAAAACTGTTTTTT. Its translation is CASSQLRTNEKLFF. The full variable domain, its missing parts supplied by reference TRBV14 and TRBJ1-4, is EAGVTQFPSHSVIEKGQTVTLRCDPISGHDNLYWYRRVMGKEIKFLLHFVKESKQDESGMPNNRFLAERTGGTYSTLKVQPAELEDSGVYFCASSQLRTNEKLFFGSGTQLSVL.

The J gene is TRBJ2-7, the V gene TRBV25-1; D possibly corresponds to TRBD2 (5 bases). Germline V gene data show CDR1 as MGHDK and CDR2 as SYGVNS. This CDR3 spans 12 amino acids. V was shortened by 5 bases and J by 4 bases, with 9 bases between the two germline ends. CDR3 nucleotide sequence: TGTGCCAGCAGTCGGGATTTATACGAGCAGTACTTC. Its protein is CASSRDLYEQYF.

As DNA, the CDR3 is TGTGCCAGCAGCTTCCAGGGTGCCCACGAGCAGTACTTC. Translated, it gives CASSFQGAHEQYF. The V gene is TRBV7-9, the J gene TRBJ2-7, with D tentatively TRBD1 (5 bases). CDR1 is SEHNR, CDR2 FQNEAQ, per germline (reference sequence). The CDR3 is 13 amino acids. Trimming took 3 bases from V and 5 from J, leaving 11 bases between them.

Comment on this clone: Additional DNA sequences in this sample encode the identical CDR3. This chain joins TRBV9 and TRBJ2-3; 7 nucleotides match TRBD1. Germline lookup yields CDR1 SGDLS and CDR2 YYNGEE. Unmatched junction bases numbered 1, after V lost 2 bases and J lost 1 base. CDR3 length equals 14 residues. CDR3: CASSVGQGTDTQYF. CDR3 bases: TGTGCCAGCAGCGTTGGACAGGGCACAGATACGCAGTATTTT.

The chain links TRBV19 to TRBJ2-3, with TRBD2 matching 7 bases. J lost 4 bases, V lost 5 bases, and 9 bases had no gene match. Germline V gene lookup returns CDR1 LNHDA and CDR2 SQIVND (reference sequence). There are 15 residues in the CDR3. CDR3 amino acids: CASSVLAGEADTQYF. CDR3 bases: TGTGCCAGTAGTGTTCTGGCGGGGGAGGCAGATACGCAGTATTTT.

This clone is a singleton in its sample. CDR3 bases: TGTGCCAGCAGTGGCCGGGACAGGGACTACGAGCAGTACTTC. This codes for CASSGRDRDYEQYF. The chain combines TRBV6-1 with TRBJ2-7; 9 nucleotides align to TRBD1. This CDR3 spans 14 amino acids. CDR1 and CDR2 (germline): MNHNS, SASEGT. J gave up 3 bases and V 4 bases, and 4 bases lay outside the gene matches.

The V and J genes are TRBV4-3 and TRBJ2-7; D possibly corresponds to TRBD1 (6 bases). This CDR3 has 14 residues. Germline V gene sequence: CDR1 LGHNA, CDR2 YSLEER. The V end lost 0 bases, the J end lost 6 bases, and 12 bases lay between the germline ends. The CDR3 region is CASSQDSRGREQYF. The DNA of the CDR3 is TGCGCCAGCAGCCAAGATTCCAGGGGCCGCGAGCAGTACTTC.